The 32 T cell receptor beta chains reported below all come from one sample, sequenced in a study of T cells in Graves' hyperthyroidism and ophthalmopathy. RNA transcripts were the template for amplifying TCR beta CDR3 regions. HTBI primers were used for first-round RT-PCR of the TCR CDR3. TCRdb called the multiplex PCR reads again in MiXCR, with one record for every CDR3 protein. The data contain approximately 430,000 distinct CDR3 sequences, about 15% of them singletons. Source material: blood. These receptors all come from a young man with Graves' ophthalmopathy.

This clonotype was seen repeatedly, ten times or more. The chain carries TRBV11-3 and TRBJ2-1, with D unclear. The V gene's germline CDR1 is SGHNT and CDR2 YENEEA. With 2 bases removed from V and 6 bases from J, the gap between germline ends came to 5 bases. This CDR3 region has 12 residues. The CDR3 protein is CASSLWGNEQFF. The CDR3 nucleotides are TGTGCCAGCAGCTTATGGGGCAATGAGCAGTTCTTC.

Many counts were recorded for this clonotype. The chain has TRBV7-9 and TRBJ2-7; 8 bases map to TRBD2. This CDR3 has 16 amino acids. The germline gives CDR1 SEHNR, CDR2 FQNEAQ (reference sequence). Trimming removed 4 bases from V and 5 bases from J; junction bases left unmatched: 13. Here the CDR3 reads CASSSFRVQAGDEQYF. The CDR3 bases are TGTGCCAGCAGCTCCTTCCGGGTTCAAGCGGGAGACGAGCAGTACTTC. The full variable domain, rest sourced from reference TRBV7-9 and TRBJ2-7, is DTGVSQNPRHKITKRGQNVTFRCDPISEHNRLYWYRQTLGQGPEFLTYFQNEAQLEKSRLLSDRFSAERPKGSFSTLEIQRTEQGDSAMYLCASSSFRVQAGDEQYFGPGTRLTVT.

This clonotype was observed a few times. The chain uses TRBV7-3 and TRBJ1-1, with D unresolved. Deletions cut 5 bases from V and 0 bases from J, with 7 bases between. The V gene's germline CDR1 is SGHTA and CDR2 FQGTGA. The CDR3 has 13 residues. The CDR3: CASSDQMNTEAFF. CDR3 nucleotide sequence: TGTGCCAGCAGCGATCAGATGAACACTGAAGCTTTCTTT.

This clonotype turned up a few times. The rearrangement joins TRBV14 to TRBJ1-1; unclear D gene. The CDR3 covers 14 residues. V lost 3 bases and J 1 base, leaving 9 bases between the germline ends. The germline V gene has CDR1 SGHDN and CDR2 FVKESK. The CDR3 nucleotides are TGTGCCAGCAGCCAGGGGATCCGGAACACTGAAGCTTTCTTT. Translation gives CASSQGIRNTEAFF.

This clonotype showed up just a few times. The chain recombines TRBV11-2 with TRBJ1-2, with 7 positions matching TRBD1. Germline CDR1 and CDR2: SGHAT and FQNNGV. Losses at the gene ends were 5 bases for V and 8 bases for J; bases not matched to a gene: 14. The length of the CDR3 is 15 residues. CDR3 sequence (DNA): TGTGCCAGCAGCCGTAAGGGGGACAGAGGCATCGGCTACACCTTC. Protein: CASSRKGDRGIGYTF.

This clonotype appeared many times. V is TRBV2 and J is TRBJ2-7, with 10 bases lining up with TRBD2. J gave up 5 bases and V 4 bases, and 5 bases lay outside the gene matches. The CDR3 has 14 residues. The germline V gene has CDR1 SNHLY and CDR2 FYNNEI. CDR3 nucleotides: TGTGCCAGCAGTGTTCTAGCGGGAGAGGACGAGCAGTACTTC. This codes for CASSVLAGEDEQYF.

Only a few counts were recorded for this clonotype. The chain couples TRBV24-1 to TRBJ2-5; TRBD1 aligns across 7 bases. The CDR3 has 13 residues. With 6 bases clipped from V and 4 bases from J, the junction kept 4 bases outside the gene matches. Germline CDR1 is KGHDR and CDR2 is SFDVKD. The CDR3 loop reads CATSKQGRETQYF. In nucleotides, the CDR3 is TGTGCCACCAGTAAACAGGGGAGAGAGACCCAGTACTTC.

This clonotype was picked up many times. In nucleotides, the CDR3 is TGTGCCAGCAGTTTAAGGGACAGGGGCCCCCTCGAGCAGTACTTC. Translated: CASSLRDRGPLEQYF. This sequence joins TRBV12-3 or TRBV12-4 and TRBJ2-7; 10 bases match TRBD1. The CDR3 sequence is 15 residues long. Trimming at V came to 2 bases and at J to 6 bases, leaving 7 bases not matched to a gene.

This clonotype came up many times. The V call is TRBV7-2, the J call TRBJ2-7, with 11 nucleotides matching TRBD2. The CDR3 totals 14 residues. V was clipped by 4 bases and J by 7 bases; unmatched bases: 6. Germline V gene lookup returns CDR1 SGHTA and CDR2 FQGNSA. The CDR3 DNA follows: TGTGCCAGCAGCTCACGCGGACTAGCGGGTGAGCAGTACTTC. This codes for CASSSRGLAGEQYF.

This clonotype appeared many times. The chain has TRBV10-3 and TRBJ2-1, with 10 bases fitting TRBD2. The CDR3 loop spans 15 amino acids. The junction had 5 bases not matched to a gene; V was cut back by 5 bases and J by 4 bases. Per germline, CDR1 ENHRY and CDR2 SYGVKD. The CDR3 is CAISSSGGNYNEQFF. DNA of the CDR3: TGTGCCATCAGTAGTAGCGGGGGGAATTACAATGAGCAGTTCTTC.

The chain carries TRBV6-1 and TRBJ2-3, with a tentative D call TRBD2 (6 bases). CDR3 size: 13 residues. V was pared by 8 bases and J by 7 bases, with 16 bases between. The germline V gene has CDR1 MNHNS and CDR2 SASEGT. DNA of the CDR3: TGTGCCAGCTACGGGGGAAGCGTTTATACGCAGTATTTT. This gives the protein CASYGGSVYTQYF.

The chain employs TRBV7-9 and TRBJ2-1, with 9 positions matching TRBD1. CDR1 is SEHNR, CDR2 FQNEAQ, per germline (reference sequence). With V trimmed by 2 bases and J by 8 bases, 7 bases remained unmatched. The CDR3 is made up of 15 amino acids. The CDR3: CASSLTGTGKDEQFF. The CDR3 region has the DNA TGTGCCAGCAGCTTAACGGGGACAGGGAAGGATGAGCAGTTCTTC.

Comment on this clonotype: One end of the junction varies from germline; a read error may be responsible. The CDR3 protein is CVTRSPGLAAPSTDTQYF. For the CDR3, the DNA is TGTGTCACCAGGAGTCCGGGACTAGCGGCCCCTAGCACAGATACGCAGTATTTT. The chain couples TRBV24-1 to TRBJ2-3; 11 positions agree with TRBD2. The CDR3 has 18 residues. The V gene's germline CDR1 is KGHDR and CDR2 SFDVKD.

The sample holds many counts of this clonotype. The chain has TRBV7-9 and TRBJ2-3, with D uncertain. V lost 5 bases and J 5 bases, leaving 8 bases between the germline ends. The germline CDR1 and CDR2 sequences are SEHNR and FQNEAQ (reference sequence). The CDR3 has 12 residues. CDR3 DNA: TGTGCCAGCAGCAAGGGCGTAGATACGCAGTATTTT. Protein product: CASSKGVDTQYF. The full variable domain, in which reference TRBV7-9 and TRBJ2-3 provide the parts outside the CDR3, is DTGVSQNPRHKITKRGQNVTFRCDPISEHNRLYWYRQTLGQGPEFLTYFQNEAQLEKSRLLSDRFSAERPKGSFSTLEIQRTEQGDSAMYLCASSKGVDTQYFGPGTRLTVL.

A word on this clonotype: The junction and the germline gene differ at one end; a read error may be behind it. The V gene is TRBV3-1, the J gene TRBJ2-5; D gene unclear. This CDR3 is built from 14 residues. CDR1 is LGHDT, CDR2 YNNKEL, per germline (reference sequence). In nucleotides, the CDR3 is TGCGCCAGCAGTGAAAGACCGGGCCAAGAGACCCAGTACTTC. Encoded protein: CASSERPGQETQYF.

This clonotype was seen ten or more times. The chain couples TRBV29-1 to TRBJ2-3; 10 bases are shared with TRBD2. Germline trimming cut 1 base from V and 4 bases from J; bases unmatched to any gene: 8. Germline V gene data show CDR1 as SQVTM and CDR2 as ANQGSEA. CDR3 length: 16 amino acids. CDR3 nucleotides: TGCAGCGTTGAAGGAGTAGCGGGGGGCCTATCAGATACGCAGTATTTT. Protein: CSVEGVAGGLSDTQYF.

At least ten counts were recorded for this clonotype. The chain uses TRBV12-3 or TRBV12-4 and TRBJ2-7, with 13 bases lining up with TRBD2. The CDR3 length is 17 residues. With 4 bases clipped from V and 7 bases from J, the junction kept 13 bases outside the gene matches. The CDR3 is CASSWTSGRYFSGEQYF. The CDR3 region has the DNA TGTGCCAGCAGTTGGACTAGCGGGAGATATTTTTCTGGGGAGCAGTACTTC.

V is TRBV6-2 or TRBV6-3 and J is TRBJ2-4; 12 positions match TRBD1. This CDR3 has 15 residues. Germline CDR1 reads MNHEY; CDR2 reads SVGEGT. V lost 6 bases and J lost 8; bases outside the gene matches: 8. CDR3 sequence reads: CASSPGTGGLDIQYF. CDR3 sequence (DNA): TGTGCCAGCAGCCCGGGGACAGGGGGCTTGGACATTCAGTACTTC.

This chain joins TRBV5-4 and TRBJ2-5; D is unclear. This CDR3 has 14 amino acids. V was cut by 0 bases and J by 2 bases, with 8 bases left in between. From germline, CDR1 is SGHNT and CDR2 YYREEE (reference sequence). The CDR3, as DNA: TGTGCCAGCAGCTTGGCAGGCCAGCAAGAGACCCAGTACTTC. Its protein product is CASSLAGQQETQYF.

This clonotype was found a few times. V usage is TRBV6-5 and J usage is TRBJ1-5; D gene unclear. V lost 0 bases and J lost 6, with 6 bases in between. Germline V lookup: CDR1 MNHEY, CDR2 SVGAGI. There are 13 residues in the CDR3. The CDR3 nucleotides read TGTGCCAGCAGTTACTCCCCGATTCAGCCCCAGCATTTT. Its protein product is CASSYSPIQPQHF.

Remarks on this clonotype: This sequence may be a read error, since a much larger clone differs from it by one base. Here the CDR3 omits its conserved ending phenylalanine or tryptophan, so a read error is the likely source. The chain has TRBV4-1 and TRBJ1-2; D may be TRBD1 (6 bases). There are 15 residues in the CDR3. Trimming shortened V by 0 bases and J by 4 bases, and 12 bases separated the two germline ends. From germline, CDR1 is MGHRA and CDR2 YSYEKL. The CDR3 coding sequence is TGCGCCAGCAGCCAAGACAGGGGTATGAGCTATGGCTACACCCTC. This translates into CASSQDRGMSYGYTL.

The J gene is TRBJ2-2, the V gene TRBV6-1; unclear D gene. V was clipped by 7 bases and J by 2 bases, with 14 bases between them. The germline V gene encodes CDR1 MNHNS and CDR2 SASEGT. The length of the CDR3 is 15 residues. CDR3 sequence reads: CASIPLGINTGELFF. CDR3 in DNA: TGTGCCAGCATCCCCTTGGGGATAAACACCGGGGAGCTGTTTTTT.

This clonotype was counted ten times or more. The gene calls are TRBV30 and TRBJ1-1, with D perhaps TRBD1 (6 bases). CDR3 length: 12 residues. Looked up from germline, CDR1 is GTSNPN and CDR2 is SVGIG (reference sequence). V lost 5 bases and J lost 3, with 10 bases in between. CDR3: CAWGWTDTEAFF. CDR3 sequence (DNA): TGTGCCTGGGGATGGACAGACACTGAAGCTTTCTTT.

This clonotype was counted ten times or more. This sequence joins TRBV7-2 and TRBJ2-1, with 10 nucleotides matching TRBD2. Germline trimming cut 1 base from V and 7 bases from J; bases unmatched to any gene: 4. CDR3 length: 15 residues. Germline CDR1 SGHTA, CDR2 FQGNSA. The CDR3 bases are TGTGCCAGCAGCTTAGGGCTAGCGGGGGAAAATGAGCAGTTCTTC. Protein: CASSLGLAGENEQFF.

This clonotype occurred many times. This rearrangement joins TRBV10-3 to TRBJ2-3, with 8 bases identical to TRBD1. The V segment lost 10 bases and the J segment 6 bases; nucleotides outside the gene matches: 18. CDR3 length equals 16 residues. CDR1 ENHRY and CDR2 SYGVKD come from the germline V gene. Here the CDR3 DNA reads TGTGCCACCATCTCATGGTCAGGGGGCGCAGCGGATACGCAGTATTTT. Protein: CATISWSGGAADTQYF.

This clonotype came up many times. The rearrangement uses TRBV10-3 and TRBJ2-5; D gene unclear. Germline values: CDR1 ENHRY, CDR2 SYGVKD. V lost 2 bases and J lost 5, with 6 bases in between. The CDR3 totals 12 residues. CDR3 protein: CAISEGLETQYF. DNA of the CDR3: TGTGCCATCAGTGAGGGGCTGGAGACCCAGTACTTC.

The V and J genes are TRBV7-9 and TRBJ2-2, with 11 bases aligning to TRBD2. From germline, CDR1 is SEHNR and CDR2 FQNEAQ (reference sequence). The CDR3 runs 20 residues. The ends lost 5 bases at V and 0 bases at J; junction bases unmatched: 14. As DNA, the CDR3 is TGTGCCAGCAGCCTTGCTTTCGGATATAGCGGGGGGGCGAACACCGGGGAGCTGTTTTTT. Its protein product is CASSLAFGYSGGANTGELFF.

The V call is TRBV5-4, the J call TRBJ2-1; a possible D gene is TRBD2 (6 bases). V was clipped by 4 bases and J by 4 bases, with 18 bases between them. This CDR3 contains 16 residues. Per the germline V gene, CDR1 is SGHNT and CDR2 is YYREEE (reference sequence). The CDR3: CASSAGTGGRYNEQFF. For the CDR3, the DNA is TGTGCCAGCAGCGCGGGAACAGGAGGGAGATACAATGAGCAGTTCTTC.

This clonotype was observed at least ten times. The chain links TRBV7-8 to TRBJ1-1; D is undetermined. The CDR3 runs to 15 residues. V dropped 5 bases and J dropped 7 bases, with 20 bases sitting between them. Per germline, CDR1 SGHVS and CDR2 FQNEAQ. The CDR3 DNA reads as TGTGCCAGCAGCCCCCGATGGTTATCTCAAGGTGAAGCTTTCTTT. Its protein product is CASSPRWLSQGEAFF.

This chain uses TRBV4-1 with TRBJ1-5; D is ambiguous. The CDR3 is 15 residues long. Trimming took 3 bases from V and 2 from J, leaving 11 bases between them. CDR1 and CDR2 from the germline V gene are MGHRA and YSYEKL. CDR3 sequence reads: CASSQTQVGNQPQHF. CDR3 DNA sequence: TGCGCCAGCAGCCAGACGCAGGTAGGCAATCAGCCCCAGCATTTT.

This clonotype was counted many times. The chain employs TRBV5-1 and TRBJ2-5; the D gene is possibly TRBD2 (6 bases). The CDR3 is made up of 15 amino acids. Germline V CDR1 and CDR2: SGHRS, YFSETQ. Trimming took 4 bases from V and 1 from J, leaving 14 bases between them. The CDR3 DNA sequence: TGCGCCAGCAGCATGATTGGGGGACTCCAAGAGACCCAGTACTTC. Protein sequence: CASSMIGGLQETQYF.

The chain is built from TRBV7-2 and TRBJ2-5, with TRBD1 matching over 9 bases. This CDR3 has 15 residues. J gave up 2 bases and V 5 bases, and 6 bases lay outside the gene matches. Germline V gives CDR1 SGHTA, CDR2 FQGNSA. The CDR3 reads CASSPGQGRQETQYF. The CDR3, as DNA: TGTGCCAGCAGCCCAGGACAGGGGAGGCAAGAGACCCAGTACTTC.